This T cell receptor (beta chain) originates from a study of cytomegalovirus exposure and HLA in healthy donors. This clone was seen a handful of times. PCR involved 60 Vbeta and 13 Jbeta primers. This table comes from immunoSEQ multiplex PCR, and its TCRdb copy is limited to in-frame clones, with some not included. The sample holds fewer than 200,000 clones; more than 60% are singletons and the top ten take 4.9%. The sample consisted of PBMCs. The receptor's source is a male donor in good health and CMV-seronegative.

The CDR3 DNA sequence: TGTGCCAGCAGTTTCAGCGACAGGGCTGAAGCTTTCTTT. It translates to CASSFSDRAEAFF. The chain couples TRBV28 to TRBJ1-1; 7 bases match TRBD1. J lost 6 bases, V lost 3 bases, and 4 bases had no gene match. CDR3 size: 13 residues. Germline values: CDR1 MDHEN, CDR2 SYDVKM.